Following are 28 T cell receptor beta chains from one sample sequenced in a study of OX40 agonist ivuxolimab in advanced cancers. Library generation was performed with the immunoSEQ multiplex PCR assay. This immuneACCESS table, as held by TCRdb, lists in-frame sequences with V and J called but not all clones. Of the missing ones, under half trace to an unresolved V gene in checked studies; the others have no known cause. The sample table lists about 35,000 clones, around 85% of them with a count of one. Approximately 15% of the sample comes from the top ten. Sequencing was performed on CD4+ or CD8+ T cells sorted from blood, taken in a trial of the OX40 agonist ivuxolimab. Receptors originate from an adult with an advanced solid tumor such as melanoma, head and neck, liver or kidney cancer.

The V gene is TRBV6-5, the J gene TRBJ2-1; 15 bases are shared with TRBD2. This CDR3 contains 15 residues. Germline trimming cut 5 bases from V and 7 bases from J; bases unmatched to any gene: 3. Germline CDR1 reads MNHEY; CDR2 reads SVGAGI. This CDR3 reads CASSRGLAGGNEQFF. CDR3 nucleotide sequence: TGTGCCAGCAGTCGCGGACTAGCGGGAGGGAATGAGCAGTTCTTC.

The chain combines TRBV28 with TRBJ1-5, with no clear D. The CDR3 spans 15 residues. V was shortened by 6 bases and J by 5 bases, with 17 bases between the two germline ends. Germline V gene sequence: CDR1 MDHEN, CDR2 SYDVKM. CDR3 residues: CASRYGPWEDQPQHF. CDR3 in DNA: TGTGCCAGCAGATATGGACCATGGGAAGATCAGCCCCAGCATTTT. Looking up the rest from reference TRBV28 and TRBJ1-5 gives the full variable domain: DVKVTQSSRYLVKRTGEKVFLECVQDMDHENMFWYRQDPGLGLRLIYFSYDVKMKEKGDIPEGYSVSREKKERFSLILESASTNQTSMYLCASRYGPWEDQPQHFGDGTRLSIL.

In regard to this clone: The identical CDR3 is also encoded by other nucleotide sequences in the sample. The chain carries TRBV5-1 and TRBJ2-3; a weak D match, TRBD1 (6 bases). Germline V gene data show CDR1 as SGHRS and CDR2 as YFSETQ. The CDR3 has 13 residues. Trimming removed 2 bases at V and 3 bases at J, with 7 bases between. For the CDR3, the DNA is TGCGCCAGCAGCTTACAGGGAACAGATACGCAGTATTTT. Its protein product is CASSLQGTDTQYF.

This clone was recorded a few times. The rearrangement joins TRBV15 to TRBJ1-2, with 8 bases fitting TRBD1. Unmatched junction bases numbered 11, after V lost 1 base and J lost 4 bases. The CDR3 sequence is 17 residues long. Germline V lookup: CDR1 LNHNV, CDR2 YYDKDF (reference sequence). CDR3 DNA sequence: TGTGCCACCAGCAGAGCCGACTCGGGACAGGTCCTCTATGGCTACACCTTC. Translating gives CATSRADSGQVLYGYTF.

The V gene is TRBV30, the J gene TRBJ1-1; no reliable D call. The CDR3 is 13 amino acids. V lost 0 bases to trimming and J lost 4 bases, with 9 bases between them. Germline lookup yields CDR1 GTSNPN and CDR2 SVGIG (reference sequence). The CDR3: CAWSVHGGTEAFF. The CDR3 bases are TGTGCCTGGAGTGTACATGGAGGCACTGAAGCTTTCTTT.

The chain has TRBV5-1 and TRBJ1-4; 10 bases line up with TRBD1. Germline V gene lookup returns CDR1 SGHRS and CDR2 YFSETQ. V trimming: 5 bases; J trimming: 6 bases; junction bases outside the gene matches: 7. CDR3 size: 15 residues. This CDR3 is CASRLTGGGDEKLFF. As DNA, the CDR3 is TGCGCCAGCAGACTGACAGGGGGCGGGGATGAAAAACTGTTTTTT.

The rearrangement joins TRBV11-3 to TRBJ1-4; D possibly corresponds to TRBD1 (5 bases). V was trimmed by 3 bases and J by 3 bases, leaving 5 bases between them. This CDR3 has 13 amino acids. The germline CDR1 and CDR2 sequences are SGHNT and YENEEA. Written as DNA, the CDR3 is TGTGCCAGCAGCTTGGGACCTAATGAAAAACTGTTTTTT. Translation gives CASSLGPNEKLFF.

This clone has more than one count but fewer than ten. The gene calls are TRBV18 and TRBJ2-3, with D hard to call. The V end lost 4 bases, the J end lost 1 base, and 12 bases lay between the germline ends. Germline loops: CDR1 KGHSH, CDR2 LQKENI. CDR3 length: 15 amino acids. CDR3: CASSLLLSGTDTQYF. CDR3 coding DNA: TGTGCCAGCTCACTCCTACTGAGTGGCACAGATACGCAGTATTTT.

J is TRBJ2-5 and V is TRBV7-9; no firm D call. This CDR3 is built from 13 residues. Germline V gives CDR1 SEHNR, CDR2 FQNEAQ (reference sequence). V lost 1 base, J lost 1 base, and 4 bases lay in between. CDR3 residues: CASSLGSQETQYF. For the CDR3, the DNA is TGTGCCAGCAGCTTAGGGAGCCAAGAGACCCAGTACTTC.

The gene calls are TRBV7-9 and TRBJ1-2; D call uncertain. The ends were cut back, 1 base at V and 6 bases at J, with 18 bases in the middle. Germline CDR1 reads SEHNR; CDR2 reads FQNEAQ (reference sequence). The CDR3 has 16 residues. CDR3 amino acids: CASSLGVFGGFDGYTF. The CDR3 coding sequence is TGTGCCAGCAGCTTAGGAGTGTTCGGTGGGTTTGATGGCTACACCTTC.

V gene TRBV28 combines with J gene TRBJ2-7; 8 bases match TRBD2. Germline V gene lookup returns CDR1 MDHEN and CDR2 SYDVKM. V lost 6 bases, J lost 7 bases, and 11 bases stayed unmatched. The CDR3 totals 14 residues. The CDR3 reads CASRIAGRAKEQYF. The CDR3 region has the DNA TGTGCCAGCAGAATAGCGGGACGGGCGAAAGAGCAGTACTTC.

The rearrangement links TRBV18 to TRBJ1-4; no definite D call. The CDR3 contains 17 residues. V was pared by 3 bases and J by 0 bases, with 14 bases between. Germline assignment: CDR1 KGHSH and CDR2 LQKENI. Here the CDR3 reads CASSPLPPTATNEKLFF. CDR3 bases: TGTGCCAGCTCACCTCTCCCTCCGACGGCAACTAATGAAAAACTGTTTTTT. The full variable domain, in which reference TRBV18 and TRBJ1-4 provide the parts outside the CDR3, is NAGVMQNPRHLVRRRGQEARLRCSPMKGHSHVYWYRQLPEEGLKFMVYLQKENIIDESGMPKERFSAEFPKEGPSILRIQQVVRGDSAAYFCASSPLPPTATNEKLFFGSGTQLSVL.

The gene calls are TRBV6-5 and TRBJ2-7; weak D call: TRBD1 (5 bases). The CDR3 runs 14 residues. V dropped 2 bases and J dropped 4 bases, with 12 bases sitting between them. Germline values: CDR1 MNHEY, CDR2 SVGAGI. The CDR3 is CASSYARDRYEQYF. CDR3 coding DNA: TGTGCCAGCAGTTACGCCAGGGATAGATACGAGCAGTACTTC.

The chain has TRBV28 and TRBJ2-3; D gene uncertain. With 7 bases removed from V and 7 bases from J, the gap between germline ends came to 12 bases. Germline V CDR1 and CDR2: MDHEN, SYDVKM. The CDR3 length is 12 residues. The CDR3 bases are TGTGCCAGCACCACGTCGACTTATACGCAGTATTTT. Translated, it gives CASTTSTYTQYF.

The sample holds one count of this clone. The chain employs TRBV18 and TRBJ2-7; 9 bases match TRBD2. This CDR3 region has 13 residues. Germline CDR1 and CDR2: KGHSH and LQKENI. V gave up 5 bases and J gave up 5 bases; unmatched junction bases: 4. DNA for the CDR3: TGTGCCAGCTCAGGGCGGGAGGGGGACGAGCAGTACTTC. Translation: CASSGREGDEQYF.

The chain couples TRBV6-5 to TRBJ2-7; tentative D call: TRBD2 (7 bases). This CDR3 has 14 residues. V was pared by 6 bases and J by 5 bases, with 17 bases between. Germline CDR1 is MNHEY and CDR2 is SVGAGI. CDR3 in amino acids: CASRPPGGGNEQYF. The CDR3 region has the DNA TGTGCCAGCAGGCCCCCGGGGGGCGGGAACGAGCAGTACTTC.

Regarding this clone: Other DNA sequences in this sample translate to the same CDR3. The gene calls are TRBV11-2 and TRBJ1-4, with TRBD1 matching 8 bases. V gave up 1 base and J gave up 7 bases; unmatched junction bases: 2. The CDR3 covers 14 residues. CDR1 is SGHAT, CDR2 FQNNGV, per germline. The CDR3 is CASSLGTGPEKLFF. Here the CDR3 DNA reads TGTGCCAGCAGCTTAGGGACAGGGCCTGAAAAACTGTTTTTT.

The J gene is TRBJ2-1, the V gene TRBV4-1; D unclear. The V and J ends lost 1 base and 7 bases respectively, with 5 bases between them. This CDR3 has 12 residues. Looked up from germline, CDR1 is MGHRA and CDR2 is YSYEKL. Here the CDR3 reads CASSQVGNEQFF. CDR3 in DNA: TGCGCCAGCAGCCAAGTGGGGAATGAGCAGTTCTTC.

This clone was counted between two and nine times. The chain combines TRBV19 with TRBJ2-7; D is unresolved. The germline CDR1 and CDR2 sequences are LNHDA and SQIVND (reference sequence). V lost 3 bases, J lost 3 bases, and 9 bases lay in between. This CDR3 contains 13 residues. The CDR3 nucleotides read TGTGCCAGTAGTATCCTCCCGGGCTACGAGCAGTACTTC. It specifies CASSILPGYEQYF. The full variable domain, in which reference TRBV19 and TRBJ2-7 provide the parts outside the CDR3, is DGGITQSPKYLFRKEGQNVTLSCEQNLNHDAMYWYRQDPGQGLRLIYYSQIVNDFQKGDIAEGYSVSREKKESFPLTVTSAQKNPTAFYLCASSILPGYEQYFGPGTRLTVT.

This clone was counted once. This chain connects TRBV7-6 to TRBJ2-1; the match to TRBD2 covers 10 bases. Germline loops: CDR1 SGHVS, CDR2 FNYEAQ. J gave up 9 bases and V 0 bases, and 5 bases lay outside the gene matches. The CDR3 spans 15 residues. The DNA for the CDR3 is TGTGCCAGCAGCTTAGCGAGTAGCGGGAGGCGTGAGCAGTTCTTC. It codes for CASSLASSGRREQFF.

This clone came up once. CDR3 sequence: CASSLGVGGRVNEQFF. The CDR3 region has the DNA TGTGCCAGCAGCTTGGGGGTCGGGGGGCGCGTCAATGAGCAGTTCTTC. V is TRBV5-6 and J is TRBJ2-1; tentative D call: TRBD2 (7 bases). CDR1 is SGHDT, CDR2 YYEEEE, per germline. Trimming pared 0 bases from V and 6 bases from J, leaving 16 bases between. This CDR3 has 16 amino acids. Filled out from reference TRBV5-6 and TRBJ2-1, the complete variable domain reads DAGVTQSPTHLIKTRGQQVTLRCSPKSGHDTVSWYQQALGQGPQFIFQYYEEEERQRGNFPDRFSGHQFPNYSSELNVNALLLGDSALYLCASSLGVGGRVNEQFFGPGTRLTVL.

The J gene is TRBJ1-3, the V gene TRBV7-9; D may be TRBD1 (5 bases). V was clipped by 5 bases and J by 0 bases, with 17 bases between them. CDR1 is SEHNR and CDR2 is FQNEAQ in the germline V gene (reference sequence). This CDR3 contains 17 residues. The CDR3 DNA is TGTGCCAGCAGCCCTAGTACGCAGGGTAGCTCTGGAAACACCATATATTTT. Translated, it gives CASSPSTQGSSGNTIYF.

The chain links TRBV7-9 to TRBJ1-2, with 8 nucleotides matching TRBD1. CDR1 is SEHNR and CDR2 is FQNEAQ in the germline V gene (reference sequence). J was trimmed by 3 bases and V by 5 bases; bases with no gene match: 20. This CDR3 has 19 amino acids. CDR3 nucleotides: TGTGCCAGCAGCAAGCTTAGTCCGGACAGGGTCAAACTTTACTATGGCTACACCTTC. This codes for CASSKLSPDRVKLYYGYTF.

The chain joins TRBV15 to TRBJ2-5; D is ambiguous. The CDR3 runs to 11 residues. V gave up 3 bases and J gave up 9 bases, with 8 bases separating them. Germline V gives CDR1 LNHNV, CDR2 YYDKDF (reference sequence). The CDR3 reads CATSRAESQYF. CDR3 sequence (DNA): TGTGCCACCAGCAGGGCGGAGTCCCAGTACTTC. Together with reference TRBV15 and TRBJ2-5, the CDR3 gives the full variable domain: DAMVIQNPRYQVTQFGKPVTLSCSQTLNHNVMYWYQQKSSQAPKLLFHYYDKDFNNEADTPDNFQSRRPNTSFCFLDIRSPGLGDTAMYLCATSRAESQYFGPGTRLLVL.

The chain uses TRBV6-1 and TRBJ2-5; the match to TRBD1 covers 11 bases. The J call may be incorrect, as the DNA end agrees better with TRBJ2-7. Germline-derived CDR1 and CDR2 are MNHNS and SASEGT. This CDR3 comprises 14 residues. DNA for the CDR3: TGTGCCACCCAACGGGACAGGGGGGAATACGAGCAGTACTTC. Its translation is CATQRDRGEYEQYF.

The rearrangement links TRBV5-1 to TRBJ1-3, with unresolved D. There are 14 residues in the CDR3. Trimming pared 2 bases from V and 0 bases from J, leaving 6 bases between. The germline V gene has CDR1 SGHRS and CDR2 YFSETQ. The CDR3 region has the DNA TGCGCCAGCAGCTTAACAGACTCTGGAAACACCATATATTTT. It translates to CASSLTDSGNTIYF.

The chain is built from TRBV29-1 and TRBJ2-2; 9 nucleotides match TRBD1. CDR1 SQVTM and CDR2 ANQGSEA come from the germline V gene. Trimming took 4 bases from V and 6 from J; bases not matched to a gene: 12. The CDR3 spans 16 residues. The CDR3 sequence: CSVGAPGQGRAGELFF. DNA of the CDR3: TGCAGCGTTGGCGCCCCGGGACAGGGAAGGGCCGGGGAGCTGTTTTTT.

This chain connects TRBV30 to TRBJ2-7; 8 bases line up with TRBD1. The V gene's germline CDR1 is GTSNPN and CDR2 SVGIG (reference sequence). The CDR3 sequence is 14 residues long. V was clipped by 3 bases and J by 6 bases; unmatched bases: 10. The chain's CDR3 is CAWRARQGWFEQYF. CDR3 DNA sequence: TGTGCCTGGAGGGCCAGACAGGGGTGGTTCGAGCAGTACTTC.